Only a few counts were recorded for the clone carrying this T cell receptor beta chain. The antigen is unknown. The sample comes from a study of blood T cells in healthy people across ages. Study-wide points: The fall in TCR beta diversity per million T cells was roughly linear with age.

Germline CDR1 reads MNHNY; CDR2 reads SVGAGI (reference sequence). The CDR3 contains 16 residues. V was shortened by 0 bases and J by 0 bases, with 12 bases between the two germline ends. The second PCR ran 7 to 11 cycles with a sample-barcoded 5' primer and J-beta primers. In TCRdb, the 5' RACE reads were re-called with MiXCR into one record per CDR3 protein. The profile shows 1.4 million or so distinct CDR3 sequences, 35% to 45% of them singletons. The chain employs TRBV6-6 and TRBJ2-7; a possible D gene is TRBD1 (6 bases). The clonotype comes from a woman under 30 in good health. Sequencing input: blood. The chain's CDR3 is CASSYSGQSASYEQYF. The CDR3 DNA reads as TGTGCCAGCAGTTACTCCGGACAGTCCGCCTCCTACGAGCAGTACTTC.